The T cell receptor beta chain under discussion was sequenced for a study of T cell responses to AZD1222 COVID-19 vaccine. Study observations and caveats: Only five or six AZD1222 recipients tested seropositive at baseline. A mostly white British donor set with more females was recruited, and clonal diversity was possibly underestimated.

Data came from immunoSEQ multiplex PCR; TCRdb stores just in-frame clones and leaves some out. The sample contains 80,000 to 90,000 clones, around nine tenths of which appear only once. Concerning this clone itself: Its matching antigen is unknown.

The J segment lost 5 bases and the V segment lost 4 bases, leaving 4 bases of the junction unmatched. This CDR3 contains 13 residues. The V gene's germline CDR1 is SGHRS and CDR2 YFSETQ. This sequence joins TRBV5-1 and TRBJ2-7; 9 bases map to TRBD1. This receptor was taken from an adult in good health. The sample here was peripheral blood, taken on day 0 of MenACWY control vaccination. The CDR3 DNA follows: TGCGCCAGCAGCACGGACAGGGGCCACGAGCAGTACTTC. Translating it yields CASSTDRGHEQYF.